This T cell receptor (beta chain) was sequenced during a study of Graves' ophthalmopathy and Graves' hyperthyroidism. Findings and caveats of the study: Blood contained most expanded thyroid clonotypes exceeding 0.001 frequency. Prediction of ophthalmopathy progression reached over 65% sensitivity and around 72% specificity.

V shed 2 bases and J shed 4 bases, with 6 bases lying between them. This CDR3 spans 13 amino acids. Germline V gene lookup returns CDR1 SGHTA and CDR2 FQGNSA. Ten or more counts support this clonotype. The antigen is not known. Uncontrolled infections, pregnancy, lactation or other autoimmune diseases led to patient exclusion. Symptoms, serum thyroxine and TRAb, thyroid ultrasound, and orbital computed tomography formed the diagnostic basis. RNA transcripts were the source from which TCR beta CDR3 regions were amplified. HTBI-primed RT-PCR formed the first round, and a multiplex PCR formed the second. From the multiplex PCR reads, TCRdb called clonotypes with MiXCR, one entry per CDR3 protein. Here the sample spans around 1,000,000 distinct CDR3 sequences, about two fifths being singletons.

The sequencing input was peripheral blood or thyroid tissue (not recorded which). V gene TRBV7-2 combines with J gene TRBJ1-3, with TRBD1 as a possible D gene (5 bases). The sequence came from an adult man with Graves' hyperthyroidism. The CDR3 protein is CASSLYRGNTIYF. The CDR3 DNA follows: TGTGCCAGCAGCTTATACAGGGGAAACACCATATATTTT.